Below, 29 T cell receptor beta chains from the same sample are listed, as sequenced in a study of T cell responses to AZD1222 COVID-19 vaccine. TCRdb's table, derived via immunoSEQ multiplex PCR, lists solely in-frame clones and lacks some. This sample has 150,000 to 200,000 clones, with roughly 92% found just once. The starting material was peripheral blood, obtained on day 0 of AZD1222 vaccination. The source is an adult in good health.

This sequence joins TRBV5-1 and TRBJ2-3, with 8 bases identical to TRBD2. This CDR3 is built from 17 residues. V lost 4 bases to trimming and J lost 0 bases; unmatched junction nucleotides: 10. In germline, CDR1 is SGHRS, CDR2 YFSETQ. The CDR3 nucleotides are TGCGCCAGCAGCCCTCTCCAGACTAGCGCGAGCACAGATACGCAGTATTTT. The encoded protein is CASSPLQTSASTDTQYF. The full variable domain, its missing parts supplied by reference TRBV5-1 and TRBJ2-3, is KAGVTQTPRYLIKTRGQQVTLSCSPISGHRSVSWYQQTPGQGLQFLFEYFSETQRNKGNFPGRFSGRQFSNSRSEMNVSTLELGDSALYLCASSPLQTSASTDTQYFGPGTRLTVL.

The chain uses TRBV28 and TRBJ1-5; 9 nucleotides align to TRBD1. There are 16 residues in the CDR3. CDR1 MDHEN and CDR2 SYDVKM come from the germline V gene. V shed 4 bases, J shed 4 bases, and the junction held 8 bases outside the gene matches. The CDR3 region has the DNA TGTGCCAGCAGTTCGGACAGGGGAAGGCTTAATCAGCCCCAGCATTTT. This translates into CASSSDRGRLNQPQHF.

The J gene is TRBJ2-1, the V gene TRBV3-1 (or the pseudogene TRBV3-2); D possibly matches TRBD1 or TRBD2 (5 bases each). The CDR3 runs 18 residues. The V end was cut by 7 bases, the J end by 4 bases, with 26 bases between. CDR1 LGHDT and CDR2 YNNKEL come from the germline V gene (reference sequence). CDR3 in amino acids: CASKGSNTRNLRYNEQFF. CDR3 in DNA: TGTGCCAGCAAGGGGAGCAACACTAGGAATCTAAGATACAATGAGCAGTTCTTC.

The CDR3 DNA reads as TGTGCCTGGCAGACAGGGGAGAACACTGAAGCTTTCTTT. Encoded protein: CAWQTGENTEAFF. The gene calls are TRBV30 and TRBJ1-1, with 8 bases identical to TRBD1. J was trimmed by 1 base and V by 5 bases; bases with no gene match: 3. Germline V gene data show CDR1 as GTSNPN and CDR2 as SVGIG (reference sequence). This CDR3 has 13 residues. Looking up the rest from reference TRBV30 and TRBJ1-1 gives the full variable domain: SQTIHQWPATLVQPVGSPLSLECTVEGTSNPNLYWYRQAAGRGLQLLFYSVGIGQISSEVPQNLSASRPQDRQFILSSKKLLLSDSGFYLCAWQTGENTEAFFGQGTRLTVV.

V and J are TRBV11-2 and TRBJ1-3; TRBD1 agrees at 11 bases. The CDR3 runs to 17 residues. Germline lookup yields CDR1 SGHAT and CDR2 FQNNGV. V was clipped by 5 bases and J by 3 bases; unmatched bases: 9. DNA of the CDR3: TGTGCCAGCAGCCCCCGAGAGGACAGGGGGCTTGGAAACACCATATATTTT. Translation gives CASSPREDRGLGNTIYF.

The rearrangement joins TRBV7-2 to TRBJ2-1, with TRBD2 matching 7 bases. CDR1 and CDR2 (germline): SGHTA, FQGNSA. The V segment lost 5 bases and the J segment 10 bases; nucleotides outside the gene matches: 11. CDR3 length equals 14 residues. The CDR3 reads CASSAESAGREQFF. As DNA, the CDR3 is TGTGCCAGCAGCGCGGAGTCAGCGGGACGCGAGCAGTTCTTC.

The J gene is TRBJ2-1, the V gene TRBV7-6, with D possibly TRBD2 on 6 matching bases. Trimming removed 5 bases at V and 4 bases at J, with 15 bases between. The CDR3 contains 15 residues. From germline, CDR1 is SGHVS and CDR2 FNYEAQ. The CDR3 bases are TGTGCCAGCAGCGGGCGGGACTTTTCGTACAATGAGCAGTTCTTC. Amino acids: CASSGRDFSYNEQFF.

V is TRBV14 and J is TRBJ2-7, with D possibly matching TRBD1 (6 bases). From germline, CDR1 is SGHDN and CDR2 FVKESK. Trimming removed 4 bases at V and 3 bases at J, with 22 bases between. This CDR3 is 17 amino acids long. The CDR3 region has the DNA TGTGCCAGCAGCCCACCCCCCGTGGACAGTTTCAACTACGAGCAGTACTTC. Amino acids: CASSPPPVDSFNYEQYF.

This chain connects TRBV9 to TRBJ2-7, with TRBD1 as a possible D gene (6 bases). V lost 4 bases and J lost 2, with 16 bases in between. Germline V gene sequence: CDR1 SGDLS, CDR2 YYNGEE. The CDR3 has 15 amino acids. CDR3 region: CASSPQQGLPYEQYF. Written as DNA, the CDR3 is TGTGCCAGCAGCCCACAACAGGGATTGCCCTACGAGCAGTACTTC.

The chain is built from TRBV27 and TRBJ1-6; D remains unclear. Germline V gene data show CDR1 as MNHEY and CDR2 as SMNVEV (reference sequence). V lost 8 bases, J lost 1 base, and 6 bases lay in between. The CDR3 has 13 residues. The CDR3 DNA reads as TGTGCCAGCGGGTTATCCTATAATTCACCCCTCCACTTT. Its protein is CASGLSYNSPLHF.

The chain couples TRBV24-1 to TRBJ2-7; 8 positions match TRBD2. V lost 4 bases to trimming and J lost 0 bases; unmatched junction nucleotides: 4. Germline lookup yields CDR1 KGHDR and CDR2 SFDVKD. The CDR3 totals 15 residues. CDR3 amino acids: CATSESGRASYEQYF. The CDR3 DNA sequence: TGTGCCACCAGTGAGTCCGGGAGGGCCTCCTACGAGCAGTACTTC.

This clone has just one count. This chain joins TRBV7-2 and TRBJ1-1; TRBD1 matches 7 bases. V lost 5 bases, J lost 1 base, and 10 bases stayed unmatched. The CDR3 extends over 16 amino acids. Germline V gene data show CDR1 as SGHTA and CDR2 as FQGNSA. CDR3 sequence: CASSPIRTGENTEAFF. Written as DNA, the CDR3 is TGTGCCAGCAGCCCTATAAGGACAGGTGAGAACACTGAAGCTTTCTTT. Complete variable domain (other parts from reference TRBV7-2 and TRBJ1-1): GAGVSQSPSNKVTEKGKDVELRCDPISGHTALYWYRQSLGQGLEFLIYFQGNSAPDKSGLPSDRFSAERTGGSVSTLTIQRTQQEDSAVYLCASSPIRTGENTEAFFGQGTRLTVV.

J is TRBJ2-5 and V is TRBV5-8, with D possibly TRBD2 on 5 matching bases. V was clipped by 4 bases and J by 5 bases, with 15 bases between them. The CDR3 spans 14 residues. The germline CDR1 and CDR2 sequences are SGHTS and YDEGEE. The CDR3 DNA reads TGTGCCAGCAGCAAAGGACTGGGAAAGGAGACCCAGTACTTC. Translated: CASSKGLGKETQYF.

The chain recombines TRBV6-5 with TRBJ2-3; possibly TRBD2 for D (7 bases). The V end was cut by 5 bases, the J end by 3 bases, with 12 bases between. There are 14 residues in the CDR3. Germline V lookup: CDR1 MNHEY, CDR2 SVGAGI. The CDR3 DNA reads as TGTGCCAGCAGTACAGGGAGGGGAACAGATACGCAGTATTTT. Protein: CASSTGRGTDTQYF.

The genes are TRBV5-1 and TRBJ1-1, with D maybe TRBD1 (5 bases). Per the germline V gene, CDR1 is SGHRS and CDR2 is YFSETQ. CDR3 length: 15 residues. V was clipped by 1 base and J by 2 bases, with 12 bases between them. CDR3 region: CASSLSGKDNTEAFF. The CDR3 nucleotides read TGCGCCAGCAGCTTGTCAGGGAAGGATAACACTGAAGCTTTCTTT.

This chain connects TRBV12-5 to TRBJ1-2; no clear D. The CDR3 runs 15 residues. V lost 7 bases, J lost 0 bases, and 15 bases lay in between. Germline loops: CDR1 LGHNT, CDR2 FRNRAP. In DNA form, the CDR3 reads TGTGCTAGTGTCCCATCGGGCACACCTAACTATGGCTACACCTTC. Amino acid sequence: CASVPSGTPNYGYTF.

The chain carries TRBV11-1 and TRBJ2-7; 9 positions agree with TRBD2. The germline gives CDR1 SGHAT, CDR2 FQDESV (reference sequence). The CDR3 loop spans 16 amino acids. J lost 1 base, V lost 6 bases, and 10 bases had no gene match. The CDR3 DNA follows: TGTGCCAGCAGTCGAGATAGCGGGAGAGGGTCCTACGAGCAGTACTTC. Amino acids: CASSRDSGRGSYEQYF. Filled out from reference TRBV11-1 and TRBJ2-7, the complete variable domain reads EAEVAQSPRYKITEKSQAVAFWCDPISGHATLYWYRQILGQGPELLVQFQDESVVDDSQLPKDRFSAERLKGVDSTLKIQPAELGDSAMYLCASSRDSGRGSYEQYFGPGTRLTVT.

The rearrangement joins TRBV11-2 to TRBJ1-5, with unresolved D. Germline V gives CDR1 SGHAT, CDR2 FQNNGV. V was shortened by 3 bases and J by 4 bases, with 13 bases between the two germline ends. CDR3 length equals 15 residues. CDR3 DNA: TGTGCCAGCAGCTTGAGGGCTGGAGAGAATCAGCCCCAGCATTTT. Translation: CASSLRAGENQPQHF.

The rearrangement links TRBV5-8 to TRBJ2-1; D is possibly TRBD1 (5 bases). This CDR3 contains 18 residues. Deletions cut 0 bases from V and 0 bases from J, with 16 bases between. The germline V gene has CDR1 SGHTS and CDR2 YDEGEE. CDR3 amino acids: CASSLGWGLPRSYNEQFF. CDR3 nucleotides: TGTGCCAGCAGCTTGGGGTGGGGCCTCCCCCGCTCCTACAATGAGCAGTTCTTC.

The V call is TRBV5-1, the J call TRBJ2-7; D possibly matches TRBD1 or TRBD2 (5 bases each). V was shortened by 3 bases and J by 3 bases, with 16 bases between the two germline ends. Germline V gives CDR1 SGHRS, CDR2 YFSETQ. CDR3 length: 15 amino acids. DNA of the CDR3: TGCGCCAGCAGCTCCGGGACCCGGGCCCACTACGAGCAGTACTTC. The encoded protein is CASSSGTRAHYEQYF.

Written as DNA, the CDR3 is TGTGCCAGCAGCCCAGCCGGGACAGCCTACGAGCAGTACTTC. This encodes CASSPAGTAYEQYF. The chain uses TRBV11-2 and TRBJ2-7; 7 bases are shared with TRBD1. CDR3 length: 14 residues. Germline-derived CDR1 and CDR2 are SGHAT and FQNNGV. J gave up 2 bases and V 5 bases, and 6 bases lay outside the gene matches.

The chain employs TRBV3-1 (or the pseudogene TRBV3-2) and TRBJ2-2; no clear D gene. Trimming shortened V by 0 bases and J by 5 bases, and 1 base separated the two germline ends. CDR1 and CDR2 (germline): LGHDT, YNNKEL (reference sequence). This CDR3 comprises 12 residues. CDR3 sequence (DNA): TGTGCCAGCAGCCAAGATACCGGGGAGCTGTTTTTT. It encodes CASSQDTGELFF.

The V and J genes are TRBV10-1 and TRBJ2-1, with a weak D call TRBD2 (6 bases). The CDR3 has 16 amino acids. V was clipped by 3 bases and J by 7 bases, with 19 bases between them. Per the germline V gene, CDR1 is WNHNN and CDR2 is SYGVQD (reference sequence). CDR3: CASSESGSTPLNEQFF. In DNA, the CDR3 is TGCGCCAGCAGTGAAAGCGGGTCCACCCCTCTGAATGAGCAGTTCTTC.

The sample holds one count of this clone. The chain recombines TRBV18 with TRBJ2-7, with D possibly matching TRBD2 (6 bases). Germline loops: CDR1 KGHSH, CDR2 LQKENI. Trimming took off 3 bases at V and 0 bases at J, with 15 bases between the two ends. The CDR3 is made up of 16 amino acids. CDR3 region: CASSPPGLGGSYEQYF. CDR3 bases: TGTGCCAGCTCACCTCCGGGACTTGGAGGCTCCTACGAGCAGTACTTC.

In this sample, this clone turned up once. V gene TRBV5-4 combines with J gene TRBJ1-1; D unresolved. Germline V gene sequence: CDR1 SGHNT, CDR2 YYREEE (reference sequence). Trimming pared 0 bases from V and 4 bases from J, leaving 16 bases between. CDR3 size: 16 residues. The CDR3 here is CASSLGGRGDGTEAFF. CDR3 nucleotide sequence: TGTGCCAGCAGCTTGGGGGGTCGTGGCGATGGCACTGAAGCTTTCTTT.

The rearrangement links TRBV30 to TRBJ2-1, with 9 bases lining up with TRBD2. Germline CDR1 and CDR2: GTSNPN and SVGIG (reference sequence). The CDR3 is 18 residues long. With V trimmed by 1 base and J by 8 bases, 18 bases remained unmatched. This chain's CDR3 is CAWSATLPGLAFLHEQFF. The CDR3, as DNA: TGTGCCTGGAGTGCTACCCTGCCGGGACTAGCTTTTTTACATGAGCAGTTCTTC.

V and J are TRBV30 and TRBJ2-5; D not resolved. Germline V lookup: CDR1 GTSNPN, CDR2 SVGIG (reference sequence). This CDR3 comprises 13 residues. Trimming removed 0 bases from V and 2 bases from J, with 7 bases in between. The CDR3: CAWSVVGQETQYF. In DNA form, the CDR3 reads TGTGCCTGGAGTGTAGTAGGTCAAGAGACCCAGTACTTC.

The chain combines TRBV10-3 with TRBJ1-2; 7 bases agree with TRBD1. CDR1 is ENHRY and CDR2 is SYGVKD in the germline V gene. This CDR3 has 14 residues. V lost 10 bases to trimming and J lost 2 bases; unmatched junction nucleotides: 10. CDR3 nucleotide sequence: TGTGCCACTTCACTGGGGACAGACAACTATGGCTACACCTTC. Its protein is CATSLGTDNYGYTF.

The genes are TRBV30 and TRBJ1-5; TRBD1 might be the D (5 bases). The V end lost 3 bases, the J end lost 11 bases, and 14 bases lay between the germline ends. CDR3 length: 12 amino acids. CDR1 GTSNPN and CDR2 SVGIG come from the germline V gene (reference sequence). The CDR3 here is CAWSGIVGAQHF. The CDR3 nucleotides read TGTGCCTGGAGCGGCATTGTGGGGGCCCAGCATTTT.